Below, 23 T cell receptor beta chains from the same sample are listed, as sequenced in a study of CD8+ T cells in alopecia areata. Sample treatment: oral pan-JAK inhibitor, 5-10 mg twice daily. It was cDNA, reverse transcribed from extracted RNA, that served as the sequencing template. Produced via immunoSEQ multiplex PCR; TCRdb's table is partial and in-frame only. The sample contains about 190,000 clones, about 60% of which appear only once. The sample in question was CD8+ T cells sorted from blood, obtained at week 24, from a patient treated with tofacitinib. These receptor sequences come from a human donor with alopecia areata.

V is TRBV20-1 and J is TRBJ2-2; D may be TRBD2 (5 bases). CDR3 size: 11 residues. V lost 6 bases and J 6 bases, leaving 8 bases between the germline ends. Germline CDR1 DFQATT, CDR2 SNEGSKA (reference sequence). DNA for the CDR3: TGCAGTGCAGTCGGGGCCGGGGAGCTGTTTTTT. Translated: CSAVGAGELFF.

The rearrangement uses TRBV27 and TRBJ1-2; maybe TRBD1 (5 bases). In germline, CDR1 is MNHEY, CDR2 SMNVEV (reference sequence). This CDR3 has 13 residues. Trimming left V 3 bases short and J 2 bases short, with 7 bases between. The CDR3 sequence is CASSLAGNYGYTF. CDR3 nucleotides: TGTGCCAGCAGTTTGGCAGGGAACTATGGCTACACCTTC.

The table lists this clone with a few counts. The chain carries TRBV6-4 and TRBJ2-3, with 7 positions matching TRBD2. J gave up 4 bases and V 3 bases, and 10 bases lay outside the gene matches. Per germline, CDR1 MRHNA and CDR2 SNTAGT. This CDR3 spans 16 amino acids. Written as DNA, the CDR3 is TGTGCCAGCAGTGAAGACGGGGGGACGGGGTCAGATACGCAGTATTTT. Encoded protein: CASSEDGGTGSDTQYF.

This clone was detected once. This sequence joins TRBV5-1 and TRBJ1-1; possibly TRBD1 for D (5 bases). V was cut by 7 bases and J by 1 base, with 23 bases left in between. This CDR3 is 17 amino acids long. Germline values: CDR1 SGHRS, CDR2 YFSETQ. The CDR3 sequence: CASHSDSHLPENTEAFF. For the CDR3, the DNA is TGCGCCAGCCACTCCGACAGCCACTTACCCGAGAACACTGAAGCTTTCTTT. Variable domain in full (rest from reference TRBV5-1 and TRBJ1-1): KAGVTQTPRYLIKTRGQQVTLSCSPISGHRSVSWYQQTPGQGLQFLFEYFSETQRNKGNFPGRFSGRQFSNSRSEMNVSTLELGDSALYLCASHSDSHLPENTEAFFGQGTRLTVV.

V usage is TRBV30 and J usage is TRBJ1-1; D might be TRBD1 (6 bases). The CDR3 runs 12 residues. The V gene lost 5 bases and the J gene lost 6 bases, with 13 bases spanning the gap. Germline values: CDR1 GTSNPN, CDR2 SVGIG (reference sequence). The CDR3 DNA reads TGTGCCTGGGGGGGCACTTGGGCTGAAGCTTTCTTT. Protein product: CAWGGTWAEAFF.

The rearrangement joins TRBV6-5 to TRBJ1-5, with D uncertain. Germline CDR1 is MNHEY and CDR2 is SVGAGI. The CDR3 is 16 residues long. V was pared by 0 bases and J by 1 base, with 10 bases between. This chain's CDR3 is CASSYSSERSNQPQHF. The CDR3, as DNA: TGTGCCAGCAGTTACTCGTCAGAGCGGAGCAATCAGCCCCAGCATTTT.

As regards this clone: Other DNA sequences in the same sample also yield this CDR3. The chain employs TRBV29-1 and TRBJ2-2, with a tentative D call TRBD1 (5 bases). This CDR3 comprises 12 residues. From germline, CDR1 is SQVTM and CDR2 ANQGSEA. Trimming removed 2 bases at V and 4 bases at J, with 5 bases between. The CDR3 protein is CSVERGTGELFF. The CDR3 nucleotides are TGCAGCGTTGAAAGGGGCACCGGGGAGCTGTTTTTT.

The V and J genes are TRBV4-2 and TRBJ1-1; D unclear. The CDR3 length is 13 residues. Germline lookup yields CDR1 LGHNA and CDR2 YNFKEQ. With 4 bases removed from V and 2 bases from J, the gap between germline ends came to 8 bases. CDR3 protein: CASSPTVNTEAFF. In DNA, the CDR3 is TGTGCCAGCAGCCCCACAGTTAACACTGAAGCTTTCTTT.

The V call is TRBV5-1, the J call TRBJ2-1, with TRBD2 matching over 13 bases. CDR1 and CDR2 from the germline V gene are SGHRS and YFSETQ. The CDR3 loop spans 17 amino acids. V shed 3 bases and J 7 bases; nucleotides not matched to a gene: 10. CDR3 protein: CASSSRTSGGRGNEQFF. Written as DNA, the CDR3 is TGCGCCAGCAGCTCCAGGACTAGCGGGGGCCGTGGGAATGAGCAGTTCTTC.

V usage is TRBV4-1 and J usage is TRBJ2-5; 9 nucleotides agree with TRBD2. Germline CDR1 and CDR2: MGHRA and YSYEKL. The CDR3 consists of 17 residues. V dropped 5 bases and J dropped 5; count of bases not matched to a gene: 15. As DNA, the CDR3 is TGCGCCAGCAGCTACGACTCGGCGGGGGGGCGTTCTGAGACCCAGTACTTC. It yields the protein CASSYDSAGGRSETQYF.

CDR3 sequence (DNA): TGCGCCAGCATCCCGGAGCTGTCGGACGAGCAGTACTTC. Residues: CASIPELSDEQYF. The rearrangement joins TRBV5-1 to TRBJ2-7; no clear D gene. The germline V gene has CDR1 SGHRS and CDR2 YFSETQ. Trimming left V 6 bases short and J 5 bases short, with 15 bases between. The CDR3 spans 13 residues.

CDR3 DNA: TGCAGCGTGAGACATACTCAGGACTATGGCTACACCTTC. It is translated as CSVRHTQDYGYTF. The chain employs TRBV29-1 and TRBJ1-2, with D uncertain. V dropped 6 bases and J dropped 3 bases, with 14 bases sitting between them. Germline V gene data show CDR1 as SQVTM and CDR2 as ANQGSEA. This CDR3 contains 13 residues. Together with reference TRBV29-1 and TRBJ1-2, the CDR3 gives the full variable domain: SAVISQKPSRDICQRGTSLTIQCQVDSQVTMMFWYRQQPGQSLTLIATANQGSEATYESGFVIDKFPISRPNLTFSTLTVSNMSPEDSSIYLCSVRHTQDYGYTFGSGTRLTVV.

The J gene is TRBJ1-1, the V gene TRBV4-1; tentative D call: TRBD1 (5 bases). Germline values: CDR1 MGHRA, CDR2 YSYEKL. The V end was cut by 4 bases, the J end by 1 base, with 16 bases between. CDR3 length: 16 residues. The CDR3 sequence is CASSLLGEGPNTEAFF. DNA of the CDR3: TGCGCCAGCAGCCTACTAGGGGAGGGGCCGAACACTGAAGCTTTCTTT.

The chain couples TRBV12-5 to TRBJ2-7; 10 nucleotides agree with TRBD2. The ends lost 7 bases at V and 0 bases at J; junction bases unmatched: 0. In germline, CDR1 is LGHNT, CDR2 FRNRAP. The CDR3 runs 13 residues. The CDR3 bases are TGTGCTAGTGAGCGGGGGGGCTCCTACGAGCAGTACTTC. Protein product: CASERGGSYEQYF.

The chain has TRBV4-1 and TRBJ1-1; no clear D. V was cut by 3 bases and J by 5 bases, with 10 bases left in between. Germline V gene sequence: CDR1 MGHRA, CDR2 YSYEKL. The CDR3 length is 13 residues. CDR3 in amino acids: CASSHPWGTEAFF. For the CDR3, the DNA is TGCGCCAGCAGCCACCCCTGGGGAACTGAAGCTTTCTTT.

The rearrangement joins TRBV4-1 to TRBJ1-4; perhaps TRBD1 as D (6 bases). The germline CDR1 and CDR2 sequences are MGHRA and YSYEKL. The V end lost 0 bases, the J end lost 6 bases, and 11 bases lay between the germline ends. CDR3 length: 15 residues. DNA of the CDR3: TGCGCCAGCAGCCAAGATCGGGGGGCGGATGAAAAACTGTTTTTT. Translating gives CASSQDRGADEKLFF.

The V gene is TRBV29-1, the J gene TRBJ2-2; D ambiguous. The CDR3 sequence is 14 residues long. Germline V gives CDR1 SQVTM, CDR2 ANQGSEA. CDR3 protein: CSAAAAENTGELFF. The CDR3 coding sequence is TGCAGTGCTGCCGCGGCCGAAAACACCGGGGAGCTGTTTTTT.

This clone was observed a handful of times. The rearrangement uses TRBV13 and TRBJ1-2, with D possibly being TRBD1 (5 bases). The CDR3 is 15 residues long. V lost 8 bases, J lost 8 bases, and 24 bases lay in between. Germline CDR1 is PRHDT and CDR2 is FYEKMQ (reference sequence). CDR3 nucleotides: TGTGCCAGCCAATACGCTGACAGAAGCCGACCCGGCTACACCTTC. Encoded protein: CASQYADRSRPGYTF.

J is TRBJ2-1 and V is TRBV14; D is uncertain. Looked up from germline, CDR1 is SGHDN and CDR2 is FVKESK. V lost 3 bases, J lost 0 bases, and 9 bases lay in between. CDR3 length: 15 amino acids. This chain's CDR3 is CASSHPQSSYNEQFF. The CDR3 DNA follows: TGTGCCAGCAGCCACCCACAGAGCTCCTACAATGAGCAGTTCTTC.

The chain carries TRBV15 and TRBJ2-3; D is unresolved. The CDR3 contains 10 residues. Trimming shortened V by 9 bases and J by 4 bases, and 5 bases separated the two germline ends. Germline CDR1 and CDR2: LNHNV and YYDKDF (reference sequence). The CDR3 bases are TGTGCCACATTCGCAGATACGCAGTATTTT. Protein: CATFADTQYF.

This clone was seen more than once but under ten times. The chain joins TRBV30 to TRBJ2-1, with D possibly TRBD1 on 6 matching bases. V dropped 5 bases and J dropped 7 bases, with 12 bases sitting between them. The CDR3 extends over 12 amino acids. Germline loops: CDR1 GTSNPN, CDR2 SVGIG (reference sequence). Here the CDR3 reads CAWDPQGNEQFF. The CDR3 DNA sequence: TGTGCCTGGGACCCTCAGGGGAATGAGCAGTTCTTC.

The chain links TRBV6-5 to TRBJ1-2; D uncertain. Per germline, CDR1 MNHEY and CDR2 SVGAGI. V lost 5 bases and J lost 4, with 14 bases in between. CDR3 length: 14 amino acids. The CDR3 DNA reads as TGTGCCAGCAGTCCCCGACTTAGCGTCTATGGCTACACCTTC. Residues: CASSPRLSVYGYTF.

This chain links TRBV29-1 with TRBJ2-1, with D unresolved. Germline V CDR1 and CDR2: SQVTM, ANQGSEA. This CDR3 has 12 residues. Trimming shortened V by 4 bases and J by 4 bases, and 8 bases separated the two germline ends. The CDR3 sequence: CSVVVKYNEQFF. Written as DNA, the CDR3 is TGCAGCGTTGTTGTTAAGTACAATGAGCAGTTCTTC.